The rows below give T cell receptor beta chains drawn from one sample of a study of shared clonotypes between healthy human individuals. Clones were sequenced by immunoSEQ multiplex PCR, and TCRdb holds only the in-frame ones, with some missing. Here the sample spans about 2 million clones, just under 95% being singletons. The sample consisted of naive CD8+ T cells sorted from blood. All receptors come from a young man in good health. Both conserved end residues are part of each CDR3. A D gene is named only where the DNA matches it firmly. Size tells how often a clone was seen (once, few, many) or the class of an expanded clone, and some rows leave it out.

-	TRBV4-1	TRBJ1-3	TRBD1	CASSQDRDRGSGNTIYF	TGCGCCAGCAGCCAAGATCGTGACAGGGGTTCTGGAAACACCATATATTTT
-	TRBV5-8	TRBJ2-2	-	CASSWTQELFF	TGTGCCAGCAGCTGGACTCAGGAGCTGTTTTTT
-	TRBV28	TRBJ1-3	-	CASSLWTEGSGNTIYF	TGTGCCAGCAGTTTATGGACAGAGGGGTCCGGAAACACCATATATTTT
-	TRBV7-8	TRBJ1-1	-	CASSLKGSSMNTEAFF	TGTGCCAGCAGCTTAAAGGGCAGCTCAATGAACACTGAAGCTTTCTTT
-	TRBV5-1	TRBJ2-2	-	CASSFLGGTGELFF	TGCGCCAGCAGCTTTTTAGGGGGCACCGGGGAGCTGTTTTTT
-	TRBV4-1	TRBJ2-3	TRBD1	CASSQSRGPTDTQYF	TGCGCCAGCAGCCAGTCGAGGGGGCCCACAGATACGCAGTATTTT
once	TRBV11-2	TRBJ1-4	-	CASSLGVVDGEKLFF	TGTGCCAGCAGCTTAGGGGTAGTTGACGGTGAAAAACTGTTTTTT
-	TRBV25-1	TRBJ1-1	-	CASTTQGWGTEAFF	TGTGCCAGTACCACACAGGGATGGGGCACTGAAGCTTTCTTT
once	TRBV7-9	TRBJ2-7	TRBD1	CASSNLTAGGYEQYF	TGTGCCAGCAGCAACCTTACAGCAGGGGGCTACGAGCAGTACTTC
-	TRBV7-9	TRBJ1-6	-	CASIRGNDSPLHF	TGTGCCAGCATCCGGGGCAACGATTCACCCCTCCACTTT
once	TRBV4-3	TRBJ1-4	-	CASSQEIYLGEKLFF	TGCGCCAGCAGCCAAGAAATTTATTTGGGGGAAAAACTGTTTTTT
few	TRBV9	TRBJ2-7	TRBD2	CASSAGLAGDEQYF	TGTGCCAGCAGCGCGGGACTAGCGGGAGACGAGCAGTACTTC
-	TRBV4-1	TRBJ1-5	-	CASSQDPGVSNQPQHF	TGCGCCAGCAGCCAAGATCCGGGAGTTAGCAATCAGCCCCAGCATTTT
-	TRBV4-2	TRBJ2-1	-	CASSQELVNNEQFF	TGTGCCAGCAGCCAAGAATTAGTTAACAATGAGCAGTTCTTC
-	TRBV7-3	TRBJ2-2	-	CASSGLGERGFHPGELFF	TGTGCCAGCAGCGGCTTGGGGGAGCGTGGTTTCCACCCCGGGGAGCTGTTTTTT
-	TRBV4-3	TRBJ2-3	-	CASSQVAGPSTDTQYF	TGCGCCAGCAGCCAAGTCGCGGGGCCCAGCACAGATACGCAGTATTTT
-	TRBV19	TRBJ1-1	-	CASSIDGASPYTEAFF	TGTGCCAGTAGTATAGATGGGGCCTCACCTTACACTGAAGCTTTCTTT
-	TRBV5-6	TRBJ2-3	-	CASSRGEGTQYF	TGTGCCAGCAGCCGGGGCGAGGGAACGCAGTATTTT
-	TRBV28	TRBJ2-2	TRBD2	CASSFTTGGQLFF	TGTGCCAGCAGTTTTACAACGGGGGGGCAGCTGTTTTTT
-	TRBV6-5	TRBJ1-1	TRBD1	CASSYGTGNTEAFF	TGTGCCAGCAGTTACGGGACAGGCAACACTGAAGCTTTCTTT